This T cell receptor (beta chain) was sequenced during a study of blood T cell repertoires in COVID-19. V was clipped by 2 bases and J by 4 bases, with 9 bases between them. The length of the CDR3 is 14 residues. CDR1 and CDR2 from the germline V gene are MNHNS and SASEGT. Authors' analysis steps: The authors estimated nucleated cell counts from reference gene primer amplification. Clones were sequenced by immunoSEQ multiplex PCR, and TCRdb holds only the in-frame ones, with some missing. V, J and clone size are taken as reported in that table, and D and trimming were inferred from the DNA itself. The sample contains roughly 73,000 clones, approximately 89% of which appear only once.

Input material: peripheral blood. The sequence came from an elderly man with acute or convalescent COVID-19. This sequence joins TRBV6-1 and TRBJ2-1; tentatively, D is TRBD2 (6 bases). The CDR3 protein is CASSEWGLYNEQFF. For the CDR3, the DNA is TGTGCCAGCAGTGAATGGGGACTGTACAATGAGCAGTTCTTC.